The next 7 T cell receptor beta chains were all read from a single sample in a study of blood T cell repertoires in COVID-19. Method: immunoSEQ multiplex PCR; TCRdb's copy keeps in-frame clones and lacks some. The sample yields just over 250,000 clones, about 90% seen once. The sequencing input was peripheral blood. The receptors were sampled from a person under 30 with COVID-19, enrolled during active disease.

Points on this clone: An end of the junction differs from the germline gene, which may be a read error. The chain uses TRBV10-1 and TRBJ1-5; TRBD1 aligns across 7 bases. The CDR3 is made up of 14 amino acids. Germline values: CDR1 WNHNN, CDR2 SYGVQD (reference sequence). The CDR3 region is CTSSESKGAQPQHF. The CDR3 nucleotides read TGCACCAGCAGTGAGTCGAAGGGGGCGCAGCCCCAGCATTTT.

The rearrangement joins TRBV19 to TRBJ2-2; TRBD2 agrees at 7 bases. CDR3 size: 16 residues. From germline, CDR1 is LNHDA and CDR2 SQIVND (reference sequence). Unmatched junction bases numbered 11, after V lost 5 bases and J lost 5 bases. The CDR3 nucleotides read TGTGCCAGTAGTTCCTCAAACATACTAGCGACCGGGGAGCTGTTTTTT. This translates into CASSSSNILATGELFF.

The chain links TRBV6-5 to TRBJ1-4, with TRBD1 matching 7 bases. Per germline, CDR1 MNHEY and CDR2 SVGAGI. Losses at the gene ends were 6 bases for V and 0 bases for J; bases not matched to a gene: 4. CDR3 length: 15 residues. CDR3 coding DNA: TGTGCCAGCAGGGGACAGAGTCCAACTAATGAAAAACTGTTTTTT. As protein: CASRGQSPTNEKLFF.

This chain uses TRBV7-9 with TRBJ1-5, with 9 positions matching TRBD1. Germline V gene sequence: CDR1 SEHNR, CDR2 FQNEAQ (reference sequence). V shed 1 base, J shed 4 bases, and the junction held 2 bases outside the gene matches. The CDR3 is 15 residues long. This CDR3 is CASSLGTGENQPQHF. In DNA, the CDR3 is TGTGCCAGCAGCTTAGGGACAGGGGAAAATCAGCCCCAGCATTTT.

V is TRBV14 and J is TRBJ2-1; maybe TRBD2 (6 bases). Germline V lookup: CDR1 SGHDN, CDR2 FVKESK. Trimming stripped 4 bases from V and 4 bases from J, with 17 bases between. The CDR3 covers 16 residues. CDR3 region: CASSLNRRGPYNEQFF. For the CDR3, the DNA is TGTGCCAGCAGCCTAAATCGGAGGGGCCCATACAATGAGCAGTTCTTC.

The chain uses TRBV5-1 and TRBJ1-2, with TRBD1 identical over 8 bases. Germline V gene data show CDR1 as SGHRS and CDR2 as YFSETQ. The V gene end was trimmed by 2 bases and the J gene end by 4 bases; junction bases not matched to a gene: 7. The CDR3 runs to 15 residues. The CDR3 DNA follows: TGCGCCAGCAGCTTAGGGCAGGGGGCCATCTATGGCTACACCTTC. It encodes CASSLGQGAIYGYTF.

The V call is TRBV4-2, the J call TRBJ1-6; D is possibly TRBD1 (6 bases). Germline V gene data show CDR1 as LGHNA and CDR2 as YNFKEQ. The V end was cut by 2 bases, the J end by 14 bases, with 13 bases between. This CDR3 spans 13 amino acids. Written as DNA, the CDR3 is TGTGCCAGCAGCCAAACCAGGGACATTTCCCTCCACTTT. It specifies CASSQTRDISLHF.